This T cell receptor beta chain was identified in a study of T-cell reconstitution after alpha-beta-depleted transplantation in children. Findings and limits, study-wide: Newly made T cells mostly supplied T-cell counts and diversity one year after transplant. The origin of high day-60 TCRbeta diversity in some patients lay in surviving recipient T cells and thymic progenitors. Expanded graft clones numbering several hundred reportedly gave rise to alpha-beta T cells about two months after transplant.

Library preparation (for TCRbeta) was performed with unique molecular identifiers. Each CDR3 protein is one row after TCRdb ran MiXCR on the PCR reads. The table records approximately 170,000 distinct CDR3 sequences, 11% of them present only once. Of note for this clonotype: No antigen is known for it.

Trimming shortened V by 2 bases and J by 0 bases, and 9 bases separated the two germline ends. There are 15 residues in the CDR3. Germline CDR1 reads MNHEY; CDR2 reads SVGAGI. The TCR originated in a boy younger than 10 with acute myeloid leukemia, due to receive a stem cell transplant. The source was PBMCs, collected before TCRalphabeta/CD19-depleted stem cell transplant. The chain is built from TRBV6-5 and TRBJ2-3, with D possibly TRBD2 on 5 matching bases. The CDR3 is CASSYPAASTDTQYF. For the CDR3, the DNA is TGTGCCAGCAGTTACCCAGCGGCTAGCACAGATACGCAGTATTTT.